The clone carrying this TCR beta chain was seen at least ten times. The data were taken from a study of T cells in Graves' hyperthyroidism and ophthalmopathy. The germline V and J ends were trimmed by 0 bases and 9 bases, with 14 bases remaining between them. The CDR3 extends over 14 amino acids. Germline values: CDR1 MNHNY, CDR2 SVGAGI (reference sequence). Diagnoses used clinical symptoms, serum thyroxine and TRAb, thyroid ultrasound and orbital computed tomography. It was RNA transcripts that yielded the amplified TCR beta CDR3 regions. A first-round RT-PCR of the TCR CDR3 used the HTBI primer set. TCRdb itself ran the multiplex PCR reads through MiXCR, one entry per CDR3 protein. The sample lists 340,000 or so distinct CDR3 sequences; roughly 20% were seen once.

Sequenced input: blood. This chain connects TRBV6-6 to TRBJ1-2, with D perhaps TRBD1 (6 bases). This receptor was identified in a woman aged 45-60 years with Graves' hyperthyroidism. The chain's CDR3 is CASSYSRGGDSYTF. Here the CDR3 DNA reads TGTGCCAGCAGTTACTCGAGGGGTGGGGACAGCTACACCTTC.